Listed below are T cell receptor beta chains from one sample, sequenced in a study of shared clonotypes between healthy human individuals. Profiling relied on immunoSEQ multiplex PCR, and the TCRdb table lists in-frame clones only, not all of them. The sample consists of just over 2,000,000 clones, over 85% of them appearing once. Sequenced: naive CD8+ T cells sorted from blood. The origin of the receptors is a man between 18 and 35 years old in good health. Both conserved end residues are part of each CDR3. The D gene is left open where the match is weak. A row's size may be missing; if present it is once, few, many or a size class.

>TRBV14|NA|NA|TRBJ1-1
TGTGCCAGCAGCCCCCGTCAAGTATGGGGGGGGACTGAAGCTTTCTTT
CASSPRQVWGGTEAFF
>TRBV19|NA|NA|TRBJ1-3
TGTGCCAGTAGTATAGTAAGGGCAGGGCTTGGAAACACCATATATTTT
CASSIVRAGLGNTIYF
>TRBV15|NA|NA|TRBJ2-7
TGTGCCACCAGCAGTTACGGTTCCTACGAGCAGTACTTC
CATSSYGSYEQYF
>TRBV13|NA|few|TRBJ2-7
TGTGCCAGCAGCTTAGAAGGAGGGAGTAGCTCCTACGAGCAGTACTTC
CASSLEGGSSSYEQYF
>TRBV6-1|TRBD1|NA|TRBJ1-1
TGTGCCAGCGGGGGACAGGGTAACCCGGCCCGCAGAGCTTTCTTT
CASGGQGNPARRAFF
>TRBV7-2|NA|NA|TRBJ2-5
TGTGCCAGCAGCTTAATGTCAGACGGCCAGTACTTC
CASSLMSDGQYF
>TRBV5-1|TRBD2|NA|TRBJ2-3
TGCGCCAGCAGCGGACTAACCGGGACTAGCGGGGGGGCCACAGATACGCAGTATTTT
CASSGLTGTSGGATDTQYF
>TRBV5-4|NA|NA|TRBJ2-7
TGTGCCAGCAGCTTGGCCTTGGACGAGCAGTACTTC
CASSLALDEQYF
>TRBV11-2|NA|NA|TRBJ2-7
TGTGCCAGCAGCTTTGGCAGAGGCTACGAGCAGTACTTC
CASSFGRGYEQYF
>TRBV5-1|NA|NA|TRBJ2-7
TGCGCCAGCAGCTATGACAGGACCTACGAGCAGTACTTC
CASSYDRTYEQYF
>TRBV5-1|NA|NA|TRBJ2-7
TGCGCCAGCAGCTTACGCAACAGGGAAGGACGGGAAGAGCAGTACTTC
CASSLRNREGREEQYF
>TRBV4-1|NA|NA|TRBJ2-3
TGCGCCAGCAGCCAACGGGTCGCTAGGACGGATCTCGGGAGCTCCACAGATACGCAGTATTTT
CASSQRVARTDLGSSTDTQYF
>TRBV11-2|NA|NA|TRBJ1-2
TGTGCCAGCAGCTTAGTCCGGGATGGCTACACCTTC
CASSLVRDGYTF
>TRBV13|TRBD2|NA|TRBJ2-2
TGTGCCAGTGAAGCGGGATTAGGGAATCCTACCACCACCGGGGAGCTGTTTTTT
CASEAGLGNPTTTGELFF
>TRBV11-2|NA|NA|TRBJ1-1
TGTGCCAGCAGCTGGGATAGTTCAAACACTGAAGCTTTCTTT
CASSWDSSNTEAFF
>TRBV27|NA|NA|TRBJ2-1
TGTGCCAGCAGTTCCGCCGGACAAGAGCAGTTCTTC
CASSSAGQEQFF
>TRBV7-9|TRBD2|NA|TRBJ2-5
TGTGCCAGCAGCTGGACTAGCGGGGGACTCCAAGAGACCCAGTACTTC
CASSWTSGGLQETQYF
>TRBV27|TRBD2|NA|TRBJ2-1
TGTGCCAGCCAAATAGCGGGACCAACGGAGCAGTTCTTC
CASQIAGPTEQFF
>TRBV27|NA|NA|TRBJ2-5
TGTGCCAGCAGTTTATCCACGGCAGAAGAGACCCAGTACTTC
CASSLSTAEETQYF
>TRBV10-3|TRBD1|NA|TRBJ2-4
TGTGCCATCAGTGAGGGTCTCACAGGGGGCACCCACAAAAACATTCAGTACTTC
CAISEGLTGGTHKNIQYF
>TRBV7-2|TRBD1|NA|TRBJ2-5
TGTGCCAGCAGATACACAGGGGGCGCAGAGACCCAGTACTTC
CASRYTGGAETQYF
>TRBV5-4|NA|NA|TRBJ1-1
TGTGCCAGCAAGAGGAACCAGGTGGCTGAAGCTTTCTTT
CASKRNQVAEAFF
>TRBV7-8|NA|NA|TRBJ1-1
TGTGCCAGCAGCTTAGCGGGGACTGACACTGAAGCTTTCTTT
CASSLAGTDTEAFF
>TRBV2|NA|NA|TRBJ2-5
TGTGCCGCCGGGTCGGAAGCCGGACGTGAGACCCAGTACTTC
CAAGSEAGRETQYF
>TRBV10-3|TRBD1|NA|TRBJ2-7
TGTGCCATCAGTGGGACAGGGAACCCCTACGAGCAGTACTTC
CAISGTGNPYEQYF
>TRBV6-5|NA|NA|TRBJ1-1
TGTGCCAGCAGTTACGGAAAAGGGCTTGAAGCTTTCTTT
CASSYGKGLEAFF
>TRBV12-5|NA|NA|TRBJ1-6
TGTGCTAGTGGTTTGGAGACGGGAGCCCTCCACTTT
CASGLETGALHF
>TRBV5-1|NA|NA|TRBJ1-2
TGCGCCAGCAGCAGAAGGACGGCGGATAACTATGGCTACACCTTC
CASSRRTADNYGYTF
>TRBV29-1|NA|NA|TRBJ1-1
TGCAGCGTTGTAGGGGAGGACACTGAAGCTTTCTTT
CSVVGEDTEAFF
>TRBV27|NA|NA|TRBJ1-5
TGTGCCAGCAGGCCAGGGGCTAGCAATCAGCCCCAGCATTTT
CASRPGASNQPQHF
>TRBV4-3|NA|NA|TRBJ2-1
TGCGCCAGCAGCCAATCGGTCGGACCTGGGCAATTCTTC
CASSQSVGPGQFF
>TRBV29-1|NA|NA|TRBJ1-1
TGCAGCGTTGAAGACTGGACTGATGAAGCTTTCTTT
CSVEDWTDEAFF
>TRBV7-2|TRBD1|NA|TRBJ2-7
TGTGCCAGCAGCAGCTCCGGGACAGGGTACGAGCAGTACTTC
CASSSSGTGYEQYF
>TRBV29-1|NA|NA|TRBJ2-7
TGCAGCGTTGAGTTGTCCGGCGAGCAGTACTTC
CSVELSGEQYF
>TRBV9|NA|NA|TRBJ2-7
TGTGCCAGCAGCGTAGCGGATGGGTTAACCTACGAGCAGTACTTC
CASSVADGLTYEQYF
>TRBV4-1|TRBD1|few|TRBJ1-2
TGCGCCAGCAGCCCCAGACAGGGCTATGGCTACACCTTC
CASSPRQGYGYTF
>TRBV19|TRBD1|NA|TRBJ1-2
TGTGCCAGTAGTTCCTCCCCCCTGACAGGGCGCCCCGGCTACACCTTC
CASSSSPLTGRPGYTF
>TRBV5-5|NA|NA|TRBJ2-7
TGTGCCAGCAGCTTCCACACGGACGCTGCCTACGAGCAGTACTTC
CASSFHTDAAYEQYF
>TRBV28|NA|once|TRBJ2-7
TGTGCCAGCAGTTTGGGCAGGTCCACCTACGAGCAGTACTTC
CASSLGRSTYEQYF
>TRBV4-1|NA|NA|TRBJ2-7
TGCGCCAGCAGCCAAGATGCGGCGCGGGGCTACGAGCAGTACTTC
CASSQDAARGYEQYF
>TRBV14|NA|few|TRBJ2-7
TGTGCCAGCAGCCCCCCGTCCAGCCTGGGATGGAGTGGATACGAGCAGTACTTC
CASSPPSSLGWSGYEQYF
>TRBV27|NA|NA|TRBJ2-1
TGTGCCAGCAGTTTTGGGATCGGCAATGAGCAGTTCTTC
CASSFGIGNEQFF
>TRBV19|NA|once|TRBJ1-2
TGTGCCAGTAGTATAGGCTATGGCTACACCTTC
CASSIGYGYTF
>TRBV5-4|NA|NA|TRBJ2-3
TGTGCCAGCAGCTTGTGGCTGGATACGCAGTATTTT
CASSLWLDTQYF
>TRBV29-1|NA|NA|TRBJ1-2
TGCAGCGTTAGCACAGGAATCTGGGGCTACACCTTC
CSVSTGIWGYTF
>TRBV7-9|TRBD2|NA|TRBJ2-1
TGTGCCAGCAGCCCTACTCTAGCGGGGGGCGGGAATGAGCAGTTCTTC
CASSPTLAGGGNEQFF
>TRBV7-6|NA|NA|TRBJ1-1
TGTGCCAGCAGTCATGAATTGAACACTGAAGCTTTCTTT
CASSHELNTEAFF
>TRBV10-3|NA|many|TRBJ2-5
TGTGCCATCAGTGAGCCTACACTGAATCCATGGGAGACCCAGTACTTC
CAISEPTLNPWETQYF
>TRBV6-1|TRBD1|once|TRBJ2-3
TGTGCCAGCATAGTGGACAGGCGGATCGAGTATTTT
CASIVDRRIEYF
>TRBV30|TRBD1|NA|TRBJ1-2
TGTGCCTGGGACGGGACAGGGGGCTTCTATGGCTACACCTTC
CAWDGTGGFYGYTF
>TRBV27|NA|NA|TRBJ1-6
TGTGCCAGCAGTTCTCGGGGCGCATATAATTCACCCCTCCACTTT
CASSSRGAYNSPLHF
>TRBV27|TRBD1|NA|TRBJ2-7
TGTGCCAGCAGTGCCGGGACAGGCCGTTACGAGCAGTACTTC
CASSAGTGRYEQYF
>TRBV19|TRBD2|NA|TRBJ2-7
TGTGCCAGTAGTGCCGTACTAGCGGGAGAATCCTACGAGCAGTACTTC
CASSAVLAGESYEQYF
>TRBV6-1|TRBD1|NA|TRBJ1-2
TGTGCCAGCATCGGAGACAGGGGATATGGCTACACCTTC
CASIGDRGYGYTF
>TRBV28|NA|NA|TRBJ2-7
TGTGCCAGCAGTTTCTCCGGCGGACCCTACGAGCAGTACTTC
CASSFSGGPYEQYF
>TRBV27|TRBD1|few|TRBJ2-7
TGTGCCAGCAGTTTCCGGGACAGGGGATACGAGCAGTACTTC
CASSFRDRGYEQYF
>TRBV28|TRBD1|NA|TRBJ2-2
TGTGCCAGCGAAAACAGGGGGCAGTTTTCCGGGGAGCTGTTTTTT
CASENRGQFSGELFF
>TRBV2|TRBD1|NA|TRBJ1-2
TGTGCCAGCATTGGGACAGGCCTCAACTATGGCTACACCTTC
CASIGTGLNYGYTF
>TRBV27|NA|NA|TRBJ1-4
TGTGCCAGCAGTTCTACCAGCTCGAATGAAAAACTGTTTTTT
CASSSTSSNEKLFF
>TRBV5-1|NA|NA|TRBJ2-7
TGCGCCAGCAGCTTTAGCTGGACTGAGCTAGAGGAGCAGTACTTC
CASSFSWTELEEQYF